This T cell receptor beta chain was retrieved from a study of blood T cells in healthy people across ages. A second PCR of 7 to 11 cycles used a sample-barcoded 5' primer and a J-beta primer mix. CDR3-containing paired-end reads numbered at least 2.5 million in each sample. Each CDR3 protein is one row after TCRdb ran MiXCR on the 5' RACE reads. The sample includes hundreds of thousands of distinct CDR3 sequences, about 32% of them seen just once. This clonotype was counted ten times or more. The CDR3 extends over 15 amino acids. Trimming cost V 8 bases and J 2 bases, with 17 bases left between them. This sequence was found in a woman of 80 years or more in good health. The chain combines TRBV12-3 or TRBV12-4 with TRBJ2-3; D gene unclear. Specimen: blood. The CDR3: CASSVGWLNTDTQYF. CDR3 DNA sequence: TGTGCCAGCTCAGTTGGGTGGCTCAACACAGATACGCAGTATTTT.